This entry describes one T cell receptor beta chain. Antigen: not known. A read error may produce the germline difference seen at one junction end. The data are from a study of early T cells in non-severe SARS-CoV-2 infection. Across the whole study: Chains were unpaired, as sequencing was done on bulk RNA from unsorted whole blood. Whole-study findings and limits: VDJdb-based matching was biased toward anti-spike CD8 responses and missed private and CD4 specificities.

Individual cDNA molecules were tagged with unique molecular identifiers. TCRdb called the 5' RACE reads again in MiXCR, with one record for every CDR3 protein. This repertoire shows roughly 80,000 distinct CDR3 sequences, approximately 10% found once; its top ten account for 12%. This CDR3 spans 13 amino acids. Germline V lookup: CDR1 MNHEY, CDR2 SMNVEV (reference sequence). The chain recombines TRBV27 with TRBJ2-5; no definite D call. Source: whole blood, taken at baseline. The sequence came from an adult who was a healthcare worker with PCR-confirmed SARS-CoV-2 infection or an uninfected control (not recorded which). CDR3 in amino acids: CTSSLRILETQYF. The CDR3 DNA reads as TGTACCAGCAGTTTGAGGATCTTGGAGACCCAGTACTTC.